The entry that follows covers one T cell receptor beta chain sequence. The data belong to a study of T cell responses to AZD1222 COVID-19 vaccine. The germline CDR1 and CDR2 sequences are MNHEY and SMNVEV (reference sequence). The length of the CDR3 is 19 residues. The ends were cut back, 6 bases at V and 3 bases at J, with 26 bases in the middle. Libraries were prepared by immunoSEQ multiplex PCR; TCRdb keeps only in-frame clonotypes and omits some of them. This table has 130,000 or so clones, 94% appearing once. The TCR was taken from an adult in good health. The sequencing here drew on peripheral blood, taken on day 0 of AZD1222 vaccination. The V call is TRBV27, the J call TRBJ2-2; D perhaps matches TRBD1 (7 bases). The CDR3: CASSPTPPAGQIYTGELFF. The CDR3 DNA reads TGTGCCAGCAGCCCCACACCTCCGGCGGGACAGATATACACCGGGGAGCTGTTTTTT.